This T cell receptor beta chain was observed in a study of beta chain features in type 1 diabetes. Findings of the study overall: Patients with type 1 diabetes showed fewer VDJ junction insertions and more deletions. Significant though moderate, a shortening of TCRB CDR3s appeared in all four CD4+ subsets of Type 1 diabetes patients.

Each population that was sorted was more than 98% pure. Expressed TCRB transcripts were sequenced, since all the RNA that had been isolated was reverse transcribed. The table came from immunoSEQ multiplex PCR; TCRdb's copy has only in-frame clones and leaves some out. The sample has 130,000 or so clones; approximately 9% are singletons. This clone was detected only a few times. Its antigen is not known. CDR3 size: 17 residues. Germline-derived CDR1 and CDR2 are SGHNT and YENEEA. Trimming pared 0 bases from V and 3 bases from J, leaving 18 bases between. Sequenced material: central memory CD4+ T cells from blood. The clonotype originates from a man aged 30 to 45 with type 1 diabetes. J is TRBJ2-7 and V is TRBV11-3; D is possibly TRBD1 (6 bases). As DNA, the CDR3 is TGTGCCAGCAGCTTAGATCTGGGCAGGGGTTCCAACTACGAGCAGTACTTC. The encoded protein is CASSLDLGRGSNYEQYF.